This TCR beta chain was recorded in a study of beta chain features in type 1 diabetes. TCRB transcripts that were expressed got sequenced, as all of the isolated RNA had been reverse transcribed. The protocol was immunoSEQ multiplex PCR, while the TCRdb copy is restricted to in-frame clones and leaves out a portion. The sample holds roughly 150,000 clones, approximately 10% seen once. The CDR3 extends over 15 amino acids. The junction had 9 bases not matched to a gene; V was cut back by 5 bases and J by 9 bases. Germline CDR1 and CDR2: SEHNR and FQNEAQ (reference sequence). This clone was detected only a few times. Its target is not known. Study conclusions and caveats: TCRB CDR3 length was moderately but significantly reduced in all four CD4+ subsets of Type 1 diabetes patients.

Material for sequencing was central memory CD4+ T cells from blood. The chain recombines TRBV7-9 with TRBJ2-1; 11 bases are a match to TRBD2. This TCR came from a man aged 25 to 40 with type 1 diabetes. The chain's CDR3 is CASSITSGSLSEQFF. The CDR3 DNA reads TGTGCCAGCAGCATCACTAGCGGGAGTCTGAGTGAGCAGTTCTTC.